This is a list of T cell receptor beta chains from one sample in a study of OX40 agonist ivuxolimab in advanced cancers. Only in-frame clones appear in the TCRdb table, and some are missing; sequencing was by immunoSEQ multiplex PCR. The repertoire has under 95,000 clones, more than 70% of them found once; the top ten carry approximately 0.19%. Source: CD4+ or CD8+ T cells sorted from blood, taken in a trial of the OX40 agonist ivuxolimab. The receptors derive from an adult with an advanced solid tumor such as melanoma, head and neck, liver or kidney cancer. The CDR3 runs from the conserved cysteine through the conserved F or W. The size entry is marked missing in some rows and otherwise reads once, few, many or a size class.

J,size,V,CDR3
TRBJ2-5,-,TRBV29-1,CSVGLGETQYF
TRBJ1-2,-,TRBV6-1,CASSDARVSGNYGYTF
TRBJ1-2,-,TRBV5-1,CASTLGVQGAIGYTF
TRBJ1-3,-,TRBV27,CASSLTYSSGNTIYF
TRBJ2-1,-,TRBV6-5,CASSPGLAGHNEQFF
TRBJ2-5,-,TRBV6-9,CASSKVTGRQETQYF
TRBJ1-1,-,TRBV19,CASSLRQNTEAFF
TRBJ1-3,-,TRBV30,CAWSSWGGRSGNTIYF
TRBJ2-7,-,TRBV10-3,CAISPTNFFSYEQYF
TRBJ2-5,once,TRBV5-4,CASSQGQYQETQYF
TRBJ2-7,-,TRBV7-3,CASSRGLAYEQYF
TRBJ2-7,-,TRBV15,CATSRQGTSGRNEQYF
TRBJ2-7,-,TRBV5-4,CASSTPGQGEYEQYF
TRBJ1-4,-,TRBV5-1,CASSPQGLSTNEKLFF
TRBJ2-7,-,TRBV5-5,CASSFAPYYEQYF
TRBJ2-2,-,TRBV10-3,CAISESGKFAGELFF
TRBJ2-5,-,TRBV5-1,CASSLAEGPQETQYF
TRBJ2-7,-,TRBV4-1,CASSQDIRPGISYEQYF
TRBJ2-1,-,TRBV5-6,CASSLNRVRDEQFF
TRBJ2-1,-,TRBV11-2,CASSSSVRSYNEQFF
TRBJ2-7,-,TRBV6-1,CASSESYEQYF
TRBJ1-1,-,TRBV5-4,CASSSSTHRESTEAFF
TRBJ2-2,once,TRBV7-3,CASSLRQGARTGELFF
TRBJ2-3,-,TRBV27,CASSLSSKRVGRSGYTDTQYF
TRBJ2-6,-,TRBV15,CATSRTGARANVLTF
TRBJ1-1,-,TRBV6-1,CASKTTGSAEAFF
TRBJ2-1,-,TRBV5-4,CASSLPGGDDEQFF
TRBJ1-5,-,TRBV4-1,CASSHLGGARQPQHF
TRBJ2-7,-,TRBV7-2,CASKQGISYEQYF
TRBJ2-1,once,TRBV29-1,CSVGTSGSSHEQFF
TRBJ2-7,-,TRBV5-4,CASSLDSGRLEQYF
TRBJ2-1,-,TRBV6-1,CASRTGTGRNEQFF
TRBJ2-7,-,TRBV28,CASSLNRVYF
TRBJ1-1,few,TRBV6-6,CASSYQGGTEAFF
TRBJ2-2,-,TRBV5-1,CASSFAGGDPAGELFF
TRBJ2-1,once,TRBV29-1,CSVEPPSGGVGEQFF
TRBJ1-1,-,TRBV25-1,CASSRGVNTEAFF
TRBJ2-1,few,TRBV6-6,CASSSTGTSRYNEQFF
TRBJ1-2,once,TRBV4-1,CASSRRDSYAMRYTF
TRBJ2-1,-,TRBV6-5,CASSYGSPRGDNEQFF
TRBJ1-1,-,TRBV5-6,CASSLEGSGLRRGAFF
TRBJ2-1,-,TRBV19,CASNQEAGRDNEQFF
TRBJ1-5,-,TRBV19,CASSRPLGRAGGRYQPQHF
TRBJ2-3,-,TRBV14,CASSLRTGTDTQYF
TRBJ2-2,-,TRBV25-1,CASRQENTGELFF
TRBJ1-6,-,TRBV5-1,CASSLSSRGDSPLHF